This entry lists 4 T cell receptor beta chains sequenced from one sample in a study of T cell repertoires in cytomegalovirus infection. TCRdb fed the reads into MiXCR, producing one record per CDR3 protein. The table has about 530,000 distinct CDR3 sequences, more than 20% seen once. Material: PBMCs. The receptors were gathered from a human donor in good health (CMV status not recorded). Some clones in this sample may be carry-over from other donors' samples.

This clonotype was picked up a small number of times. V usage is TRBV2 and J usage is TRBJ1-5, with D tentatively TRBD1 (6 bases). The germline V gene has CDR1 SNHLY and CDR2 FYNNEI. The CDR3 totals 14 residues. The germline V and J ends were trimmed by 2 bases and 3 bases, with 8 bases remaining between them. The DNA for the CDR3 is TGTGCCAGCAGTGAACAGGGGTTCAATCAGCCCCAGCATTTT. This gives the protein CASSEQGFNQPQHF.

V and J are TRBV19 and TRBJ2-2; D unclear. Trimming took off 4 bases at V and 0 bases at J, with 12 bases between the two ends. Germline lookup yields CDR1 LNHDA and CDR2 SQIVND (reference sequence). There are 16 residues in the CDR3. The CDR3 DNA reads TGTGCCAGTAGTACTACGACCTCTACGAACACCGGGGAGCTGTTTTTT. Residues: CASSTTTSTNTGELFF.

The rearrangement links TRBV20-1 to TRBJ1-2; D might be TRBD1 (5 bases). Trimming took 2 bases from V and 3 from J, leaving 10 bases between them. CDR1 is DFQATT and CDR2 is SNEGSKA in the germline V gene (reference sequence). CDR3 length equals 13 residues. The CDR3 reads CSARPEGHYGYTF. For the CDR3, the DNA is TGCAGTGCTAGACCCGAGGGACACTATGGCTACACCTTC.

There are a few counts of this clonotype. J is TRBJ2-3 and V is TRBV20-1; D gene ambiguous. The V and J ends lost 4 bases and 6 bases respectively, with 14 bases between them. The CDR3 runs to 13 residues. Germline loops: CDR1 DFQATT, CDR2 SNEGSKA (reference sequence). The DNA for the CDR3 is TGCAGTGCTAAAGCAGGCCGGCGGGATACGCAGTATTTT. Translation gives CSAKAGRRDTQYF.